Given below is one T cell receptor (beta chain) in context. Its antigen is still unknown. Clones were sequenced by immunoSEQ multiplex PCR, and TCRdb holds only the in-frame ones, with some missing. Of some 150,000 clones listed, around nine tenths were seen once; the top ten hold more than 2.5%. This record comes from a study of cytomegalovirus exposure and HLA in healthy donors. Study-wide results and limits: The study flagged around 150 TCR beta chains as cytomegalovirus-associated. The classifier reportedly diagnosed cytomegalovirus status with high sensitivity and specificity.

This CDR3 comprises 16 residues. Germline lookup yields CDR1 LNHNV and CDR2 YYDKDF (reference sequence). J lost 6 bases, V lost 5 bases, and 12 bases had no gene match. The sequenced sample consisted of PBMCs. This clonotype was sampled from a woman under 30 in good health and CMV-seropositive. This sequence joins TRBV15 and TRBJ2-2, with TRBD2 matching 7 bases. The CDR3 is CATSPKGGRTAGELFF. CDR3 coding DNA: TGTGCCACCAGCCCGAAGGGAGGGAGAACCGCCGGGGAGCTGTTTTTT.